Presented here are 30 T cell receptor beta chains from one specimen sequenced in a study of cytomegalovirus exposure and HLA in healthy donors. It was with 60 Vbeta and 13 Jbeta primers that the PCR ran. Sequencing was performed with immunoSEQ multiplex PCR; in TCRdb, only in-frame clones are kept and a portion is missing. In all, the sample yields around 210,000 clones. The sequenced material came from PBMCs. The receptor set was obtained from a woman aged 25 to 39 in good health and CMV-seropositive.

The DNA for the CDR3 is TGTGCCAGCAGTCCCAGGGTGCTAGCGGGAGGAACCCGCAATGAGCAGTTCTTC. It is translated as CASSPRVLAGGTRNEQFF. The chain uses TRBV2 and TRBJ2-1; TRBD2 matches 11 bases. Trimming at V came to 5 bases and at J to 6 bases, leaving 15 bases not matched to a gene. Germline values: CDR1 SNHLY, CDR2 FYNNEI. There are 18 residues in the CDR3.

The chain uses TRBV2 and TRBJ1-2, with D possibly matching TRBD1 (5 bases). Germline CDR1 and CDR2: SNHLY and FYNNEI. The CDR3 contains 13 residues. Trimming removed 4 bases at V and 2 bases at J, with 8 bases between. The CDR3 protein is CASSGQPNYGYTF. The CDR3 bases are TGTGCCAGCAGTGGACAGCCCAACTATGGCTACACCTTC. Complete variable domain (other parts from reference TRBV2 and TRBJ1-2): EPEVTQTPSHQVTQMGQEVILRCVPISNHLYFYWYRQILGQKVEFLVSFYNNEISEKSEIFDDQFSVERPDGSNFTLKIRSTKLEDSAMYFCASSGQPNYGYTFGSGTRLTVV.

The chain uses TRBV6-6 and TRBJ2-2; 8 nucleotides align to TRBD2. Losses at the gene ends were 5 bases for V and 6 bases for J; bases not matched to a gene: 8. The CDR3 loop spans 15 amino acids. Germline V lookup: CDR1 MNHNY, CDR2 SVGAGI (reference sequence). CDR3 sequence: CASSRLAGSAGELFF. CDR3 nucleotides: TGTGCCAGCAGTCGGTTAGCGGGATCGGCCGGGGAGCTGTTTTTT.

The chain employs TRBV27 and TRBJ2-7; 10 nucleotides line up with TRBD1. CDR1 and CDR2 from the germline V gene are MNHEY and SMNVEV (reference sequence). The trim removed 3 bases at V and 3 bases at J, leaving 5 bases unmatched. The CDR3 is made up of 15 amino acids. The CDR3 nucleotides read TGTGCCAGCAGTTTCCCGGGACAGGGGAACTACGAGCAGTACTTC. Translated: CASSFPGQGNYEQYF.

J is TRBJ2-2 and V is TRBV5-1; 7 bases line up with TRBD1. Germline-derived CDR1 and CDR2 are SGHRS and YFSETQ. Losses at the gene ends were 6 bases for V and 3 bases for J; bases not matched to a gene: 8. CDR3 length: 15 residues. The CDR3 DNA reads TGCGCCAGCACCAGAGGACAGGCCCACACCGGGGAGCTGTTTTTT. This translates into CASTRGQAHTGELFF.

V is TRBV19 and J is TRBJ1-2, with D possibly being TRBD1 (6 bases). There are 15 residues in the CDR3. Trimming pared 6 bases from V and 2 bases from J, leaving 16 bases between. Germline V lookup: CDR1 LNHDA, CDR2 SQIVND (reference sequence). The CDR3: CASRGGPGANYGYTF. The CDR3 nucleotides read TGTGCCAGTAGGGGGGGGCCAGGGGCCAACTATGGCTACACCTTC.

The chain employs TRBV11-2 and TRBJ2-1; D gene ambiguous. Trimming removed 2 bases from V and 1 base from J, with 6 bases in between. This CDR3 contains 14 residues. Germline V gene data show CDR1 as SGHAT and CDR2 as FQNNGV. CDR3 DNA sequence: TGTGCCAGCAGCTTACGGGTATCCTACAATGAGCAGTTCTTC. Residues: CASSLRVSYNEQFF.

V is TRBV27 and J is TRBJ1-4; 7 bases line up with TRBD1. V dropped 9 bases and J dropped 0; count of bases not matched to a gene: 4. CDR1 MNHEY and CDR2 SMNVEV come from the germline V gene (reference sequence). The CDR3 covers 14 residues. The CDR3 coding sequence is TGTGCCAGTGCTGGGACAGCAACTAATGAAAAACTGTTTTTT. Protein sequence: CASAGTATNEKLFF.

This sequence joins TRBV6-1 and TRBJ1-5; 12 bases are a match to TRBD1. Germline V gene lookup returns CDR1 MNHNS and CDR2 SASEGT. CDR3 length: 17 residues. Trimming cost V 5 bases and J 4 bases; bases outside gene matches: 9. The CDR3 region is CASSKGTGGTRNQPQHF. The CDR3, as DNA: TGTGCCAGCAGTAAAGGGACAGGGGGCACTAGAAATCAGCCCCAGCATTTT.

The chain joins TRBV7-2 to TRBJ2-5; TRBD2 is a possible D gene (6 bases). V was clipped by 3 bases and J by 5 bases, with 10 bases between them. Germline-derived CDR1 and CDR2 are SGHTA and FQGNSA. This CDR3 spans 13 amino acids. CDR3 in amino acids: CASSFGRAETQYF. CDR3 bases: TGTGCCAGCAGCTTCGGGAGAGCCGAGACCCAGTACTTC.

The CDR3 sequence: CASSQLIHGYTF. CDR3 in DNA: TGTGCCAGCTCACAGTTAATTCATGGCTACACCTTC. This chain links TRBV2 with TRBJ1-2; D gene uncertain. The CDR3 has 12 amino acids. V was shortened by 8 bases and J by 6 bases, with 13 bases between the two germline ends. From germline, CDR1 is SNHLY and CDR2 FYNNEI. Variable domain in full (rest from reference TRBV2 and TRBJ1-2): EPEVTQTPSHQVTQMGQEVILRCVPISNHLYFYWYRQILGQKVEFLVSFYNNEISEKSEIFDDQFSVERPDGSNFTLKIRSTKLEDSAMYFCASSQLIHGYTFGSGTRLTVV.

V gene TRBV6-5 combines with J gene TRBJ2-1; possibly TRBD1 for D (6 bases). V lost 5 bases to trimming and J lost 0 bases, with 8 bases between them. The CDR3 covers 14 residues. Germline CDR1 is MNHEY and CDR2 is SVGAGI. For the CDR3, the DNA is TGTGCCAGCAGTACAGGGAGCTCCTACAATGAGCAGTTCTTC. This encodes CASSTGSSYNEQFF.

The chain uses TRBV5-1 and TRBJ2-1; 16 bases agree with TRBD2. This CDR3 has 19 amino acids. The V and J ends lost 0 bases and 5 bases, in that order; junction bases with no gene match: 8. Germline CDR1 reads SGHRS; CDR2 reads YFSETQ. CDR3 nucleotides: TGCGCCAGCAGCTTGGCGGGACTAGCGGGGGGGCGGCGGAACAATGAGCAGTTCTTC. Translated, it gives CASSLAGLAGGRRNNEQFF.

The CDR3 sequence: CASSSGTTSAGELFF. In DNA form, the CDR3 reads TGTGCCAGCAGTTCAGGGACTACCTCAGCCGGGGAGCTGTTTTTT. This chain joins TRBV27 and TRBJ2-2, with TRBD2 identical over 7 bases. V shed 4 bases, J shed 6 bases, and the junction held 8 bases outside the gene matches. Germline-derived CDR1 and CDR2 are MNHEY and SMNVEV (reference sequence). The CDR3 has 15 amino acids.

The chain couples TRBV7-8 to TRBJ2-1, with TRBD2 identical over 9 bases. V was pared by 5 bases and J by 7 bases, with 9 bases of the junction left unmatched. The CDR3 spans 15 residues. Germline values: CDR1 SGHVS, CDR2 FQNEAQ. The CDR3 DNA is TGTGCCAGCAGCGTTCGTGCTAGCGGGGTTAATGAGCAGTTCTTC. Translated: CASSVRASGVNEQFF.

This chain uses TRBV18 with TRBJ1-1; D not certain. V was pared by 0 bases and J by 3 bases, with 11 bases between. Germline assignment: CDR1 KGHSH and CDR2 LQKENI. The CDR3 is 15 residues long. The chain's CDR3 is CASSPPAGSDTEAFF. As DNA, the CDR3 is TGTGCCAGCTCACCACCGGCCGGGTCGGACACTGAAGCTTTCTTT.

The CDR3 loop reads CASSPSYTEAFF. In nucleotides, the CDR3 is TGTGCCAGCAGCCCCTCCTACACTGAAGCTTTCTTT. The gene calls are TRBV13 and TRBJ1-1; D unclear. The CDR3 covers 12 residues. CDR1 PRHDT and CDR2 FYEKMQ come from the germline V gene (reference sequence). Trimming pared 5 bases from V and 3 bases from J, leaving 7 bases between.

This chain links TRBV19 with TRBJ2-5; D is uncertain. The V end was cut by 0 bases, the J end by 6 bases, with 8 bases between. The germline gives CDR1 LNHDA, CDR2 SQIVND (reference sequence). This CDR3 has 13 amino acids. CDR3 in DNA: TGTGCCAGTAGTATAGATCTAGTTAAGACCCAGTACTTC. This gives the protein CASSIDLVKTQYF.

CDR3 residues: CASSSGPKGGEQYF. The CDR3 bases are TGTGCCAGCAGTTCCGGGCCAAAAGGAGGCGAGCAGTACTTC. The rearrangement joins TRBV27 to TRBJ2-7, with D perhaps TRBD2 (5 bases). The CDR3 covers 14 residues. The germline V and J ends were trimmed by 4 bases and 6 bases, with 16 bases remaining between them. Per germline, CDR1 MNHEY and CDR2 SMNVEV (reference sequence).

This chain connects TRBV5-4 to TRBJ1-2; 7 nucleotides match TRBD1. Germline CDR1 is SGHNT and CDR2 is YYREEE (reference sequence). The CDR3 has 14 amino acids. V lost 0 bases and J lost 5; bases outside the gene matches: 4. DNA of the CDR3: TGTGCCAGCAGCTTGGACAGGGGAATATATGGCTACACCTTC. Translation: CASSLDRGIYGYTF.

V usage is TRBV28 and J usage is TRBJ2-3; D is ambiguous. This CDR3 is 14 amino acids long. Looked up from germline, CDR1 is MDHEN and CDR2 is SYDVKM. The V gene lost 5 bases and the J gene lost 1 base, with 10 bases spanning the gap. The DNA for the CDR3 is TGTGCCAGCAGTCATGACTCACGCACAGATACGCAGTATTTT. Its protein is CASSHDSRTDTQYF.

CDR3 sequence: CASSPPSSGQETQYF. CDR3 in DNA: TGTGCCAGCTCACCACCCTCTAGCGGTCAAGAGACCCAGTACTTC. V usage is TRBV18 and J usage is TRBJ2-5; TRBD2 matches 7 bases. The CDR3 has 15 amino acids. The germline CDR1 and CDR2 sequences are KGHSH and LQKENI. With 0 bases clipped from V and 2 bases from J, the junction kept 3 bases outside the gene matches.

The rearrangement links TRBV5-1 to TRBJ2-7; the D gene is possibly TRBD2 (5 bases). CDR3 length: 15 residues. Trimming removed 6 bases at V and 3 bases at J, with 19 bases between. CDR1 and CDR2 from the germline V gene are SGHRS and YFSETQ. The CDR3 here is CASKRSSATGYEQYF. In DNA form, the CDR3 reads TGCGCCAGCAAGCGGTCCAGCGCGACTGGCTACGAGCAGTACTTC.

CDR3 DNA sequence: TGCGCCAGCAGTGATTCGCGGGAGTACCAAGAGACCCAGTACTTC. Protein product: CASSDSREYQETQYF. V and J are TRBV10-1 and TRBJ2-5; 7 nucleotides line up with TRBD2. V trimming: 3 bases; J trimming: 0 bases; junction bases outside the gene matches: 4. Looked up from germline, CDR1 is WNHNN and CDR2 is SYGVQD (reference sequence). The CDR3 spans 15 residues.

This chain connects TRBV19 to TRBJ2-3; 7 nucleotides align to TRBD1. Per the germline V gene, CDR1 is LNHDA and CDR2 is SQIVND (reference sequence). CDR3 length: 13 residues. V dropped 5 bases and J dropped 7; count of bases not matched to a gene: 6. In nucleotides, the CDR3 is TGTGCCAGTAGTCTTCGGGACAGATATACGCAGTATTTT. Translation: CASSLRDRYTQYF.

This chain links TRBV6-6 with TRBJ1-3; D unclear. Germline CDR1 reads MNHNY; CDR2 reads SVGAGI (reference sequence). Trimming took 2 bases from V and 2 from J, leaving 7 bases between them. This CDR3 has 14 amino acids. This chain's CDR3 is CASSYEGTGNTIYF. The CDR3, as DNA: TGTGCCAGCAGTTACGAGGGAACTGGAAACACCATATATTTT.

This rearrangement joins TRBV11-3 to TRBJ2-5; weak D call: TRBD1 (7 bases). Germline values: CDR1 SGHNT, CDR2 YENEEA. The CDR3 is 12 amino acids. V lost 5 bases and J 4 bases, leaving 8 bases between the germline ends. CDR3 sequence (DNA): TGTGCCAGCAGCCAGGGGGGAGAGACCCAGTACTTC. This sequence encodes CASSQGGETQYF.

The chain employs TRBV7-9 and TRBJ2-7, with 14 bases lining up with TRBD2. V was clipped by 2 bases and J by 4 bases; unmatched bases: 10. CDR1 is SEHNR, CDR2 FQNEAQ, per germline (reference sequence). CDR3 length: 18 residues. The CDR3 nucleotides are TGTGCCAGCAGCTTACTTCGAGGGACTAGCGGGAGTATATACGAGCAGTACTTC. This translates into CASSLLRGTSGSIYEQYF.

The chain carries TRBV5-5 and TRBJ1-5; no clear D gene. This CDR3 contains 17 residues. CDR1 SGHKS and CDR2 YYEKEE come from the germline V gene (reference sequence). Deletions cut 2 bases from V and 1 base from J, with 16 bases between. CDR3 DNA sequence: TGTGCCAGCAGCTTCACAGCCGGAGGAGGGAGCAATCAGCCCCAGCATTTT. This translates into CASSFTAGGGSNQPQHF.

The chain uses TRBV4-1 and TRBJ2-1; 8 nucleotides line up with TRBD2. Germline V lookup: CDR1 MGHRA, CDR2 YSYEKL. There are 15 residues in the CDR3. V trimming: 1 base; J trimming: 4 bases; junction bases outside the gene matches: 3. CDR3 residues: CASSQVAGRYNEQFF. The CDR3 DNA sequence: TGCGCCAGCAGCCAAGTAGCGGGAAGGTACAATGAGCAGTTCTTC.